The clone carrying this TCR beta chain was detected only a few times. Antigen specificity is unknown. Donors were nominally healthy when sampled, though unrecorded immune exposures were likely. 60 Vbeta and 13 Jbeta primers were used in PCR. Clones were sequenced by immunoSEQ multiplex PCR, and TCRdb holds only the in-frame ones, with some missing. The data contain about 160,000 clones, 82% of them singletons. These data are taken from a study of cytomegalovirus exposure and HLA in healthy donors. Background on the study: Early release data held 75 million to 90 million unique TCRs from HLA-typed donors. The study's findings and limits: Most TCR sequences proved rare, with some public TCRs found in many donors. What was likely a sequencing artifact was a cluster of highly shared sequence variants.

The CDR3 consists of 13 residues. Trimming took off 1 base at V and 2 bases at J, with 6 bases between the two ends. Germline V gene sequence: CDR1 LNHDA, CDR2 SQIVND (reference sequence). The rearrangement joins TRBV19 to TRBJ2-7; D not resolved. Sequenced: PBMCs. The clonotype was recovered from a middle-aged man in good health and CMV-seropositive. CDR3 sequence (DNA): TGTGCCAGTAGTATAGGGCTCACCTACGAGCAGTACTTC. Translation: CASSIGLTYEQYF.